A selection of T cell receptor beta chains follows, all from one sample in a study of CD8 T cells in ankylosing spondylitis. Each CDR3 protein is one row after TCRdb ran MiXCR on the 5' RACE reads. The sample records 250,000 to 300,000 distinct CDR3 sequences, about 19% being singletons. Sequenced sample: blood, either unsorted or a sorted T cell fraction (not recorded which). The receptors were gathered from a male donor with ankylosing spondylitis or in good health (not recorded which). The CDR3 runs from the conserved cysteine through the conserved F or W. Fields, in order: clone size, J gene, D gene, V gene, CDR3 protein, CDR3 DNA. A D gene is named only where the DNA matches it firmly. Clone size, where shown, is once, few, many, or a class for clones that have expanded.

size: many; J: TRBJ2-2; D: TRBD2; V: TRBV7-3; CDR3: CASSLQSGGDGELFF; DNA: TGTGCCAGCAGCTTACAGAGCGGGGGTGACGGGGAGCTGTTTTTT
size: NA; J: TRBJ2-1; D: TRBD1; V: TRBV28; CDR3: CASKRDRVGSGYNEQFF; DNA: TGTGCCAGCAAACGGGACAGGGTTGGTTCTGGCTACAATGAGCAGTTCTTC
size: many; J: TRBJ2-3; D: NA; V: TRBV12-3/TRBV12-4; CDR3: CASTTSTGRKSTDTQYF; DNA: TGTGCCAGCACCACCTCAACGGGCAGGAAAAGCACAGATACGCAGTATTTT
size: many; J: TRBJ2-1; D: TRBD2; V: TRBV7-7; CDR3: CASSSLSGGPYNEQFF; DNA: TGTGCTAGCAGCTCCCTTAGCGGGGGGCCGTACAATGAGCAGTTCTTC
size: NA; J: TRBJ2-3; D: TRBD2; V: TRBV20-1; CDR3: CSALPLAGGTDTQYF; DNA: TGCAGTGCCCTCCCACTAGCGGGAGGGACAGATACGCAGTATTTT
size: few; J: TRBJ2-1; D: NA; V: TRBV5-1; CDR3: CASSLGDGPYNEQFF; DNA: TGCGCCAGCAGCTTGGGGGACGGACCCTACAATGAGCAGTTCTTC
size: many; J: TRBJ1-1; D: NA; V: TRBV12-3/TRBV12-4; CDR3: CASSLAGTAEAFF; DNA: TGTGCCAGCAGTTTAGCAGGCACCGCTGAAGCTTTCTTT
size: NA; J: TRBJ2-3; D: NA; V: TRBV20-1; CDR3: CSSSDTQYF; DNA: TGCAGCTCTTCAGATACGCAGTATTTT
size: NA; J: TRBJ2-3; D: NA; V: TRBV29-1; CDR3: CSVSALLDSTDTQYF; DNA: TGCAGCGTTTCGGCGCTCCTAGATAGCACAGATACGCAGTATTTT
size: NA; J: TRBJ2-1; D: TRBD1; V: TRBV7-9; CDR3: CASTRQGLDNEQFF; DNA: TGTGCCAGCACCAGACAGGGGCTGGATAATGAGCAGTTCTTC
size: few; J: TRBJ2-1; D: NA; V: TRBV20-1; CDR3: CSAAPLRESWNEQFF; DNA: TGCAGTGCTGCCCCTCTGAGGGAATCATGGAATGAGCAGTTCTTC
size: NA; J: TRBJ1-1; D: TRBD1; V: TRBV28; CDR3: CASSLRQGMGETEAFF; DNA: TGTGCCAGCAGTTTAAGACAGGGGATGGGGGAAACTGAAGCTTTCTTT
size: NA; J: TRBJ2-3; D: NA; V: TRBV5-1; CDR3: CASSLGGKGTDTQYF; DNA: TGCGCCAGCAGCTTGGGCGGGAAGGGGACAGATACGCAGTATTTT
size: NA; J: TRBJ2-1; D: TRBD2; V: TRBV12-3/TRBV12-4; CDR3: CASSRTSGPYNEQFF; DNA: TGTGCCAGCAGCAGGACTAGCGGACCCTACAATGAGCAGTTCTTC
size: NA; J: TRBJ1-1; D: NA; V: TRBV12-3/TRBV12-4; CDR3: CASSLIGNTEAFF; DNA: TGTGCCAGCAGTTTAATCGGAAACACTGAAGCTTTCTTT
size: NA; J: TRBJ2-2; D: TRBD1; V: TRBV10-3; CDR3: CAIRDTPGQGNAGELFF; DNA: TGTGCCATCAGGGACACTCCGGGACAGGGGAACGCCGGGGAGCTGTTTTTT
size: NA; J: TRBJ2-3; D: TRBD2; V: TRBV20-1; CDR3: CSARVGTSGGGASTDTQYF; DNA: TGCAGTGCTCGTGTCGGGACTAGCGGGGGGGGAGCTAGCACAGATACGCAGTATTTT
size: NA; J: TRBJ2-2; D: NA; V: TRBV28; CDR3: CASAKGDGTGELFF; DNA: TGTGCCTCAGCAAAGGGGGATGGCACCGGGGAGCTGTTTTTT
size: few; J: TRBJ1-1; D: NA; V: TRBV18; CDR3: CASSRVGGLNTEAFF; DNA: TGTGCCAGCTCAAGGGTCGGGGGCCTGAACACTGAAGCTTTCTTT
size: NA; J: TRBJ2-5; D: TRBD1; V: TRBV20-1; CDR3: CSARDTGVETQYF; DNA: TGCAGTGCTAGAGATACAGGGGTAGAGACCCAGTACTTC
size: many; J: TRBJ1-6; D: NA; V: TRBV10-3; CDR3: CAISERGHSPLHF; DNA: TGTGCCATCAGTGAGCGTGGTCATTCACCCCTCCACTTT
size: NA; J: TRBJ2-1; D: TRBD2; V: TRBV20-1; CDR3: CSAGLAARSYNEQFF; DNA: TGCAGTGCTGGACTAGCGGCTAGATCCTACAATGAGCAGTTCTTC
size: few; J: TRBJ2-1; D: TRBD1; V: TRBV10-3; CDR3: CATRQGSENEQFF; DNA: TGTGCCACAAGACAGGGGAGTGAGAATGAGCAGTTCTTC
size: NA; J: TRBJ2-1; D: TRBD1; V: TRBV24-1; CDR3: CAKDGTGDRDEQFF; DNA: TGTGCCAAGGATGGGACAGGGGATAGAGATGAGCAGTTCTTC
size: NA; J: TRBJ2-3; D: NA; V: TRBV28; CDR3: CASSLWEAGPSFTDTQYF; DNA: TGTGCCAGCAGTTTATGGGAAGCGGGCCCGTCGTTCACAGATACGCAGTATTTT
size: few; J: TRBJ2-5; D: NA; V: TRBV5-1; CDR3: CASSFDRLEETQYF; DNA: TGCGCCAGCAGCTTCGATAGATTGGAAGAGACCCAGTACTTC
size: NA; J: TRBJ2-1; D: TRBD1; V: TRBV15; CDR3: CATSETGYNEQFF; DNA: TGTGCCACCAGTGAGACAGGGTACAATGAGCAGTTCTTC
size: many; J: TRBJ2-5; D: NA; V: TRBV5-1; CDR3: CASSLAKGWETQYF; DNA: TGCGCCAGCAGCTTGGCAAAGGGATGGGAGACCCAGTACTTC
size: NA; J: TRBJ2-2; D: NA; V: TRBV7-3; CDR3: CASSTGVGELFF; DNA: TGTGCCAGCAGCACTGGCGTAGGGGAGCTGTTTTTT
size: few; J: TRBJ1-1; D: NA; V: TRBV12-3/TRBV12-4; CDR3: CASSFWRDTEAFF; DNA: TGTGCCAGCAGTTTCTGGCGGGACACTGAAGCTTTCTTT
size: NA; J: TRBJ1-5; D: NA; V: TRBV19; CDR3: CASRQGVDQPQHF; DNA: TGTGCCAGTAGGCAGGGAGTTGATCAGCCCCAGCATTTT